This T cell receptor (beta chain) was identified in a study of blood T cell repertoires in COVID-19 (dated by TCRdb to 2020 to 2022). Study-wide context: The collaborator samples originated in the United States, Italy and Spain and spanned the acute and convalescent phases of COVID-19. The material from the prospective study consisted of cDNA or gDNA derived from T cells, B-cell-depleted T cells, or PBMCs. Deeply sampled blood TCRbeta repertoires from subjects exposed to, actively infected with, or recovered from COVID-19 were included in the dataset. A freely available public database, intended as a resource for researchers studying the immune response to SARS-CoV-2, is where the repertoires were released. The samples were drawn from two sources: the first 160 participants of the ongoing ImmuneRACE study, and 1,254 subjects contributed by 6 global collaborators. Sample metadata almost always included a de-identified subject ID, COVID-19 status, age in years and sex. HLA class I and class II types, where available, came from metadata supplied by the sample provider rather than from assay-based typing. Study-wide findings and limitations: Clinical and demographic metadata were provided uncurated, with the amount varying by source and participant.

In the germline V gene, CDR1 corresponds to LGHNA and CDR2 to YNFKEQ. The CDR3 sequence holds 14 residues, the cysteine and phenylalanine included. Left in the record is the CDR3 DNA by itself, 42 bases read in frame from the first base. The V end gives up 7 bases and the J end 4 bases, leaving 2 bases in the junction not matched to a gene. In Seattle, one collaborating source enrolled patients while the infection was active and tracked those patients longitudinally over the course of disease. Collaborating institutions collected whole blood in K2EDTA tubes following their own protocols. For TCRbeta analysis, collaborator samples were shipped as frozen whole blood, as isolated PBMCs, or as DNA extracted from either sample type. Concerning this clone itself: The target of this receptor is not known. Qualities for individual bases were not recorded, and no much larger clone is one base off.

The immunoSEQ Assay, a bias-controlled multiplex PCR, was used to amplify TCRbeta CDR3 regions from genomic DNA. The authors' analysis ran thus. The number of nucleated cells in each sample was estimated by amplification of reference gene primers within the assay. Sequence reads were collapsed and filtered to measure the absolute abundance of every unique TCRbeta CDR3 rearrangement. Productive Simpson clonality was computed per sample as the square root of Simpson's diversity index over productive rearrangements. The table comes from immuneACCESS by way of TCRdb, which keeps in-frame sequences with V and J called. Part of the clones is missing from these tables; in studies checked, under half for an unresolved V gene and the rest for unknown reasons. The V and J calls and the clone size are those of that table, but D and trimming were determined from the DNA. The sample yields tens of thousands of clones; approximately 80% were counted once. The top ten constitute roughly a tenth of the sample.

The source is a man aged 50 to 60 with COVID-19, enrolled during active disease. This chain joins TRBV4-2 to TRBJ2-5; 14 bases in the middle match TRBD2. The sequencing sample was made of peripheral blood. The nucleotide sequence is TGTGCCAGCAAGACTAGCGGGGGGGGAGAGACCCAGTACTTC. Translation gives CASKTSGGGETQYF.